Listed below are T cell receptor beta chains from one sample, sequenced in a study of cytomegalovirus exposure and HLA in healthy donors. The table came from immunoSEQ multiplex PCR; TCRdb's copy has only in-frame clones and leaves some out. The sample carries about 73,000 clones, 65% to 70% recorded once. The specimen sequenced was PBMCs. These TCRs come from a woman aged 50 to 60 in good health and CMV-seropositive. Both conserved end residues are part of each CDR3. A D gene is named only where the DNA matches it firmly. Clone sizes are given selectively: once, few, many, or a class where the clone is expanded.

J gene | D gene | clone size | V gene | CDR3 DNA | CDR3 protein
TRBJ1-2 | - | few | TRBV13 | TGTGCCAGCAGCATCCAGGGATTGGGGTATGGCTACACCTTC | CASSIQGLGYGYTF
TRBJ1-5 | TRBD1 | once | TRBV5-4 | TGTGCCAGCAGCCGGGACAGGGATCAGCCCCAGCATTTT | CASSRDRDQPQHF
TRBJ1-4 | - | - | TRBV4-2 | TGTGCCAGCAGCCAAGACCCCTCGGCAGGGCGTGAAAAACTGTTTTTT | CASSQDPSAGREKLFF
TRBJ2-3 | - | - | TRBV9 | TGTGCCAGCAGCGCTGCTGGCGGCCGGAGCACAGATACGCAGTATTTT | CASSAAGGRSTDTQYF
TRBJ2-3 | TRBD2 | - | TRBV5-1 | TGCGCCAGCAGCGTGGTTAGCGGGGGGAACACAGATACGCAGTATTTT | CASSVVSGGNTDTQYF
TRBJ2-1 | TRBD1 | - | TRBV9 | TGTGCCAGCAGCTCCACGGGGACAGGGCTGTTTGGGCAGTTCTTC | CASSSTGTGLFGQFF
TRBJ2-2 | - | - | TRBV11-2 | TGTGCCAGCAGTGACACAGGGATGAACACCGGGGAGCTGTTTTTT | CASSDTGMNTGELFF
TRBJ1-2 | - | - | TRBV9 | TGTGCCAGCAGCGCTGCAGGGTCCGGCCACACCTTC | CASSAAGSGHTF
TRBJ2-1 | TRBD2 | - | TRBV19 | TGTGCCAGTAGCCTGAGAAGCGGGGGAGGTGAGCAGTTCTTC | CASSLRSGGGEQFF
TRBJ2-7 | TRBD1 | few | TRBV2 | TGTGCCAGCAGAGAATGGGGGACAGGTAGCTCCTACGAGCAGTACTTC | CASREWGTGSSYEQYF
TRBJ2-1 | TRBD2 | - | TRBV19 | TGTGCCAGTAGTATTTGGCTAGCGGGGTTCAATGAGCAGTTCTTC | CASSIWLAGFNEQFF
TRBJ2-7 | TRBD1 | - | TRBV9 | TGTGCCAGCAGCGGGGGACAGGGGATCTACGAGCAGTACTTC | CASSGGQGIYEQYF
TRBJ1-2 | TRBD1 | - | TRBV5-1 | TGCGCCAGCAGCTTGGAGCCCGGGACAGCATATGGCTACACCTTC | CASSLEPGTAYGYTF
TRBJ1-4 | - | - | TRBV6-1 | TGTGCCAGCAGTGAATTCTACGGGGGGGCAGGTAATGAAAAACTGTTTTTT | CASSEFYGGAGNEKLFF
TRBJ2-5 | TRBD1 | few | TRBV11-3 | TGTGCCAGCAGCCCGGGACAGATGGAGACCCAGTACTTC | CASSPGQMETQYF
TRBJ2-2 | - | - | TRBV29-1 | TGCAGCCCGCTGACAGGAGAGCTGTTTTTT | CSPLTGELFF
TRBJ1-6 | - | - | TRBV27 | TGTGCCAGCAGTTTTGAGGCGGGAGGGTCCTATAATTCACCCCTCCACTTT | CASSFEAGGSYNSPLHF
TRBJ2-2 | - | - | TRBV6-1 | TGTGCCAGCTTGACAACCGACACCGGGGAGCTGTTTTTT | CASLTTDTGELFF
TRBJ2-1 | - | few | TRBV18 | TGTGCCAGCTCACCTACGTTTGCGGGGGCCCTAAACAATGAGCAGTTCTTC | CASSPTFAGALNNEQFF
TRBJ1-3 | - | - | TRBV7-3 | TGTGCCAGCAGCGCGGGGGCGACTGGAAACACCATATATTTT | CASSAGATGNTIYF
TRBJ2-3 | - | - | TRBV13 | TGTGCCAGCAGCTTAAACCTAGGTACAGATACGCAGTATTTT | CASSLNLGTDTQYF
TRBJ1-6 | - | few | TRBV27 | TGTGCCAGCAGTGACCACGGTGAGGCTTCACCCCTCCACTTT | CASSDHGEASPLHF
TRBJ1-2 | - | - | TRBV6-5 | TGTGCCAGCAGTTACATTCAGGGCAGGCTCTATGGCTACACCTTC | CASSYIQGRLYGYTF
TRBJ2-1 | TRBD2 | - | TRBV29-1 | TGCAGCGCTCCAGCGGGGGGGCTAGACAATGAGCAGTTCTTC | CSAPAGGLDNEQFF
TRBJ2-3 | - | - | TRBV5-1 | TGCGCCAGCAGCTTAGGCAGCTCGGGAGATACGCAGTATTTT | CASSLGSSGDTQYF
TRBJ2-2 | TRBD1 | - | TRBV7-6 | TGTGCCAGCAGCTTACGGTTTAAGGGTACAGGGGAAGCCACCGGGGAGCTGTTTTTT | CASSLRFKGTGEATGELFF
TRBJ1-5 | - | few | TRBV16 | TGTGCCAGCAGCCGCGAAAACAGGGCAGATCAGCCCCAGCATTTT | CASSRENRADQPQHF
TRBJ1-1 | - | - | TRBV7-8 | TGTGCCAGCAGCTTAGACAGGATGAACACTGAAGCTTTCTTT | CASSLDRMNTEAFF
TRBJ2-2 | - | - | TRBV7-2 | TGTGCCAGCAGCATAACTCAGGGTCCCGGGGAGCTGTTTTTT | CASSITQGPGELFF
TRBJ1-3 | - | - | TRBV9 | TGTGCCAGCAGTCTTTCTGGAAACACCATATATTTT | CASSLSGNTIYF
TRBJ1-3 | TRBD1 | - | TRBV28 | TGTGCCAGCAGCAACTCAGGGGGGGGAAACACCATATATTTT | CASSNSGGGNTIYF
TRBJ2-1 | - | - | TRBV11-2 | TGTGCCAGCAGCTTCAGTGGAGATGAGCAGTTCTTC | CASSFSGDEQFF
TRBJ1-3 | - | - | TRBV30 | TGTGCCTGGGGCTCAAAACAGGGCTCTGGAAACACCATATATTTT | CAWGSKQGSGNTIYF
TRBJ2-1 | TRBD2 | - | TRBV4-1 | TGCGCCAGCAGCCGGTACGGGGGGGAGAACAATGAGCAGTTCTTC | CASSRYGGENNEQFF
TRBJ2-3 | TRBD2 | - | TRBV7-6 | TGTGCCAGCAGCTTAGGCGGGGGGGGCACAGATACGCAGTATTTT | CASSLGGGGTDTQYF
TRBJ1-2 | TRBD1 | - | TRBV9 | TGTGCCAGCAGCGCGCCTCGACAGGGCCAAGCCGATAACTATGGCTACACCTTC | CASSAPRQGQADNYGYTF
TRBJ1-2 | TRBD1 | - | TRBV4-1 | TGCGCCAGCAGAAATGACAGGGGGCTTGATGGCTACACCTTC | CASRNDRGLDGYTF
TRBJ2-7 | TRBD1 | - | TRBV4-1 | TGCGCCAGCAGCCCGCGACAGGGGGCTAGAAACGAGCAGTACTTC | CASSPRQGARNEQYF
TRBJ1-3 | - | - | TRBV15 | TGTGCCACCAGCTCCAGTACATATAACACCATATATTTT | CATSSSTYNTIYF
TRBJ1-1 | TRBD1 | - | TRBV29-1 | TGCAGCGTTGTAGGGACAGGGGACACTGAAGCTTTCTTT | CSVVGTGDTEAFF
TRBJ1-2 | - | - | TRBV5-6 | TGTGCCAGCAGCTCGGACTTTTATGGCTACACCTTC | CASSSDFYGYTF
TRBJ1-4 | - | few | TRBV19 | TGTGCCAGTAGCCGGGAAAAACTGTTTTTT | CASSREKLFF
TRBJ2-5 | - | - | TRBV4-1 | TGCGCCACCAGCGCCATTCCCCGGGGGGCGACAGAGACCCAGTACTTC | CATSAIPRGATETQYF
TRBJ1-3 | - | few | TRBV5-1 | TGCGCCAGCAGCCCAAATTCACAGGGTTACGGAAACACCATATATTTT | CASSPNSQGYGNTIYF
TRBJ1-2 | - | - | TRBV9 | TGTGCCAGCAGCGTAGAGGAGAACTATGGCTACACCTTC | CASSVEENYGYTF
TRBJ2-5 | - | - | TRBV28 | TGTGCCAGCAGTTTATCGGTCAGGACATTGCTTTCGGAGACCCAGTACTTC | CASSLSVRTLLSETQYF
TRBJ2-1 | - | - | TRBV2 | TGTGCCAGCAGTGAAATCGGGGAGCAGTTCTTC | CASSEIGEQFF
TRBJ2-2 | TRBD2 | once | TRBV10-3 | TGTGCCACCCGTGGGGGGGGAGACAACACCGGGGAGCTGTTTTTT | CATRGGGDNTGELFF
TRBJ2-6 | - | once | TRBV27 | TGTGCCAGCAGTTTAGTGAGTTACTCTGGGGCCAACGTCCTGACTTTC | CASSLVSYSGANVLTF
TRBJ2-3 | - | few | TRBV19 | TGTGCCGCGGGTCGGACGGAGGGGACAGATACGCAGTATTTT | CAAGRTEGTDTQYF
TRBJ1-1 | - | - | TRBV7-3 | TGTGCCAGCAGCTTAGAGGCGAACACTGAAGCTTTCTTT | CASSLEANTEAFF
TRBJ1-2 | - | - | TRBV18 | TGTGCCAGCACCCAGGGGTTGGACTATGGCTACACCTTC | CASTQGLDYGYTF